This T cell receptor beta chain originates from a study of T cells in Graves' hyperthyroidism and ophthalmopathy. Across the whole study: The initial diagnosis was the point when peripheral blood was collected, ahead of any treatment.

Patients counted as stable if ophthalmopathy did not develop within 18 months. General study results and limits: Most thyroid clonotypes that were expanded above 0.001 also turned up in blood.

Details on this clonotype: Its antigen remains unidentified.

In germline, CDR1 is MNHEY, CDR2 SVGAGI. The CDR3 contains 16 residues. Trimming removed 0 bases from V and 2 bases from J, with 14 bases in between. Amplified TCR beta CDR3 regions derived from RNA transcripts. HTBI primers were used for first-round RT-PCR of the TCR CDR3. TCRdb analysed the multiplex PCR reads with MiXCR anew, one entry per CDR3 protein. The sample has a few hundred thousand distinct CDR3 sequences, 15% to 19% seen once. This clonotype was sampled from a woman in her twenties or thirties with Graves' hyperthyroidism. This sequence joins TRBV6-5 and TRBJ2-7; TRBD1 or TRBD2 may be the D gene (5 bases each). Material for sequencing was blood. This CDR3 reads CASSYSLGTLTYEQYF. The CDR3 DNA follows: TGTGCCAGCAGTTACTCTTTGGGGACCCTTACCTACGAGCAGTACTTC.